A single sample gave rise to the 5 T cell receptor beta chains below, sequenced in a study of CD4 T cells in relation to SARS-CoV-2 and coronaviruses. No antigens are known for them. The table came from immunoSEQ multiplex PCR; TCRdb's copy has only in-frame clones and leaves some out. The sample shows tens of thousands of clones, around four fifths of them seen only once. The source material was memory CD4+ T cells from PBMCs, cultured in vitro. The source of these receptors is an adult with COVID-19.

CDR3: CASSQDRHFGQPQHF. The DNA of the CDR3 is TGCGCCAGCAGCCAAGATCGGCATTTCGGGCAGCCCCAGCATTTT. The chain carries TRBV4-3 and TRBJ1-5; D ambiguous. The V end was cut by 0 bases, the J end by 7 bases, with 13 bases between. CDR1 and CDR2 (germline): LGHNA, YSLEER. This CDR3 region has 15 residues.

The CDR3 sequence is CASSSQLAGGRETQYF. CDR3 nucleotides: TGTGCCAGCAGTTCCCAGTTAGCGGGAGGGCGCGAGACCCAGTACTTC. The rearrangement uses TRBV6-2 or TRBV6-3 and TRBJ2-5; 11 bases align to TRBD2. The CDR3 contains 16 residues. J gave up 5 bases and V 4 bases, and 9 bases lay outside the gene matches. Germline loops: CDR1 MNHEY, CDR2 SVGEGT.

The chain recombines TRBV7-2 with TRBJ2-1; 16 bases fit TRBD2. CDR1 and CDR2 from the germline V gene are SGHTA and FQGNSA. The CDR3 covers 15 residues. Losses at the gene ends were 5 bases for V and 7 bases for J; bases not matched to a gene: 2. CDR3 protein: CASSPGLAGGNEQFF. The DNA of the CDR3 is TGTGCCAGCAGCCCGGGACTAGCGGGAGGGAATGAGCAGTTCTTC.

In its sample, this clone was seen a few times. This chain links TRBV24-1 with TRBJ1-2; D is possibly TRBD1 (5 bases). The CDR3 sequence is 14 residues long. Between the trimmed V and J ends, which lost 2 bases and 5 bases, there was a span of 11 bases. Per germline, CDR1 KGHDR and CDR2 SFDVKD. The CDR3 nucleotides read TGTGCCACCAGTGATTCCGGGACGGGATATGGCTACACCTTC. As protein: CATSDSGTGYGYTF.

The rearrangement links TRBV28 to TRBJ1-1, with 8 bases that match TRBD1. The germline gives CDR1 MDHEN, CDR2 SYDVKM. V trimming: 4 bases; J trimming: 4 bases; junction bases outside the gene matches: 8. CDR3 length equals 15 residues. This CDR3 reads CASSSTGVWGTEAFF. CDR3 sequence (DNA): TGTGCCAGCAGTTCGACAGGGGTGTGGGGCACTGAAGCTTTCTTT.